Here is one T cell receptor (beta chain) with its context. Its cognate antigen is unknown. The sample belongs to a study of T cell repertoires and HLA-DP antigens. Overall study: The donors, ranging 18-to-29 to 60-to-69 years, included a couple of males and one female. Sorted CD137+CD4+ samples averaged roughly 200 ng DNA; pre-culture CD4+ samples, roughly 1,300 ng.

J gave up 2 bases and V 1 base, and 11 bases lay outside the gene matches. Germline CDR1 is SGHDN and CDR2 is FVKESK. This CDR3 is 18 amino acids long. Negative selection yielded untouched CD4+ T cells of average about 98% purity. Clones were sequenced by immunoSEQ multiplex PCR, and TCRdb holds only the in-frame ones, with some missing. The sample comprises around 90,000 clones, about 89% of which are singletons, and around 1.7% rests with the top ten. The chain is built from TRBV14 and TRBJ2-7, with TRBD2 matching over 10 bases. The receptor's source is a man aged 50 or older in good health and CMV-seronegative. The specimen sequenced was CD4+ T cells from PBMCs. This chain's CDR3 is CASSQGLAGFTRTYEQYF. The CDR3 nucleotides are TGTGCCAGCAGCCAAGGACTAGCGGGCTTCACTAGGACCTACGAGCAGTACTTC.